This T cell receptor (beta chain) stems from a study of blood T cell repertoires in COVID-19. Assay used: immunoSEQ multiplex PCR; TCRdb lists only in-frame clones, some missing. This sample carries about 180,000 clones, roughly 75% of them seen once, and the ten largest clones take about 6.5%. The V end lost 7 bases, the J end lost 1 base, and 4 bases lay between the germline ends. The CDR3 has 12 residues. Germline V gives CDR1 LGHDT, CDR2 YNNKEL (reference sequence). The clonotype comes from a man aged 70-80 years with active or convalescent COVID-19. The chain employs TRBV3-1 (or the pseudogene TRBV3-2) and TRBJ2-2; D remains unclear. Specimen: peripheral blood. This chain's CDR3 is CASNRNTGELFF. The DNA for the CDR3 is TGTGCCAGCAACAGGAACACCGGGGAGCTGTTTTTT.